These T cell receptor beta chains were read from a single sample in a study of T cells after posttransplantation cyclophosphamide. Libraries were prepared by immunoSEQ multiplex PCR; TCRdb keeps only in-frame clonotypes and omits some of them. The repertoire shows about 39,000 clones, none seen only once; the top ten take roughly 4.3%. The material sequenced was PBMCs. Source of these receptors: a woman in her forties or fifties in good health and a related stem cell transplant donor. The CDR3 runs from the conserved cysteine through the conserved F or W. D genes are given only for firm matches. The listing skips clone size in some rows; elsewhere it reads once, few, many or a size class.

many	TRBV10-1	TRBJ2-3	NA	15	CASSDGGAGTDTQYF	TGCGCCAGCAGTGATGGCGGTGCGGGCACAGATACGCAGTATTTT
many	TRBV10-3	TRBJ2-1	TRBD2	16	CAISDPGLAGGLEQFF	TGTGCCATCAGTGACCCGGGACTAGCGGGGGGGCTTGAGCAGTTCTTC
many	TRBV9	TRBJ2-7	TRBD2	12	CASSGGGGEQYF	TGTGCCAGCAGCGGTGGGGGGGGCGAGCAGTACTTC
few	TRBV5-1	TRBJ2-7	NA	14	CASSYLMTGDEQYF	TGCGCCAGCAGCTACCTAATGACGGGAGACGAGCAGTACTTC
many	TRBV4-2	TRBJ2-1	TRBD2	16	CASSQQTSGGYNEQFF	TGTGCCAGCAGCCAACAGACTAGCGGGGGGTACAATGAGCAGTTCTTC
NA	TRBV9	TRBJ1-2	NA	15	CASSVGTGINYGYTF	TGTGCCAGCAGCGTCGGAACAGGGATTAACTATGGCTACACCTTC
many	TRBV6-5	TRBJ2-7	NA	14	CASRRSGRLYEQYF	TGTGCCAGCAGAAGAAGCGGGCGCCTCTACGAGCAGTACTTC
many	TRBV14	TRBJ2-7	TRBD1	15	CASSRYVGQSYEQYF	TGTGCCAGCAGCCGGTACGTGGGACAGTCCTACGAGCAGTACTTC
many	TRBV7-8	TRBJ1-4	NA	15	CASSLHGGDNEKLFF	TGTGCCAGCAGCTTACACGGGGGGGATAATGAAAAACTGTTTTTT
few	TRBV7-2	TRBJ2-5	TRBD2	14	CASSSSGGDGTQYF	TGTGCCAGCAGCTCTAGCGGGGGGGACGGGACCCAGTACTTC
many	TRBV14	TRBJ1-2	NA	16	CASSQGSLARYRGYTF	TGTGCCAGCAGCCAAGGCAGTCTAGCGCGGTACCGCGGCTACACCTTC
many	TRBV7-9	TRBJ1-4	NA	15	CASSLTSGVREKLFF	TGTGCCAGCAGCTTAACTTCAGGGGTACGGGAAAAACTGTTTTTT
many	TRBV19	TRBJ2-2	TRBD2	18	CASSLRLAGGPFTGELFF	TGTGCCAGTAGTCTCAGACTAGCGGGGGGGCCATTTACCGGGGAGCTGTTTTTT
many	TRBV15	TRBJ2-1	TRBD1	16	CATSRRRDSPYNEQFF	TGTGCCACCAGCAGACGAAGGGACAGCCCCTACAATGAGCAGTTCTTC
few	TRBV28	TRBJ2-2	NA	13	CASSPYRAGELFF	TGTGCCAGCAGTCCCTACAGGGCCGGGGAGCTGTTTTTT
many	TRBV7-7	TRBJ2-3	NA	14	CASSLTGGTDTQYF	TGTGCCAGCAGCTTAACCGGGGGCACAGATACGCAGTATTTT
many	TRBV7-3	TRBJ1-5	NA	13	CASSGAPNQPQHF	TGTGCCAGCAGCGGGGCCCCCAATCAGCCCCAGCATTTT
many	TRBV6-1	TRBJ2-3	TRBD2	14	CASSGGGLGDTQYF	TGTGCCAGCAGTGGGGGAGGGCTGGGAGATACGCAGTATTTT
many	TRBV6-4	TRBJ1-1	TRBD1	15	CASSRSGTGNTEAFF	TGTGCCAGCAGTCGTTCCGGGACAGGGAACACTGAAGCTTTCTTT
many	TRBV28	TRBJ1-4	NA	11	CASSSNEKLFF	TGTGCCAGCAGCAGTAATGAAAAACTGTTTTTT
many	TRBV4-1	TRBJ1-4	NA	15	CASSQVVVTNEKLFF	TGCGCCAGCAGCCAAGTCGTAGTCACTAATGAAAAACTGTTTTTT
few	TRBV7-9	TRBJ1-4	TRBD1	13	CASRGTGDEKLFF	TGTGCCAGCAGGGGGACAGGGGATGAAAAACTGTTTTTT
many	TRBV19	TRBJ2-6	TRBD1	17	CASSPGQGANGANVLTF	TGTGCCAGTAGTCCCGGACAGGGGGCGAATGGGGCCAACGTCCTGACTTTC
many	TRBV7-3	TRBJ1-2	TRBD1	14	CASSPMGQGYGYTF	TGTGCCAGCAGCCCCATGGGACAGGGGTATGGCTACACCTTC
many	TRBV9	TRBJ2-3	TRBD2	15	CASSVLAGSTDTQYF	TGTGCCAGCAGCGTACTAGCGGGGTCCACAGATACGCAGTATTTT
many	TRBV7-9	TRBJ1-5	TRBD1	14	CASSLGQSNQPQHF	TGTGCCAGCAGCTTGGGACAGTCCAATCAGCCCCAGCATTTT
many	TRBV2	TRBJ1-5	TRBD1	15	CASSDGTGGHQPQHF	TGTGCCAGCAGTGACGGGACAGGTGGGCATCAGCCCCAGCATTTT
many	TRBV18	TRBJ1-5	TRBD1	15	CASSPSKGGSQPQHF	TGTGCCAGCTCACCAAGTAAAGGGGGCAGTCAGCCCCAGCATTTT
many	TRBV28	TRBJ1-5	NA	14	CASSLLLGVQPQHF	TGTGCCAGCAGTTTATTGTTAGGGGTTCAGCCCCAGCATTTT
many	TRBV4-2	TRBJ1-2	NA	18	CASSQDMSRGGVDYGYTF	TGTGCCAGCAGCCAAGATATGAGTCGGGGAGGCGTCGACTATGGCTACACCTTC
many	TRBV28	TRBJ1-5	TRBD1	15	CASKLRTGDNQPQHF	TGTGCCAGCAAACTACGGACAGGAGACAATCAGCCCCAGCATTTT
many	TRBV27	TRBJ1-5	TRBD1	15	CASSLFGTGNQPQHF	TGTGCCAGCAGTTTATTTGGGACAGGTAATCAGCCCCAGCATTTT
many	TRBV14	TRBJ1-2	NA	15	CASSQGPGIYGAYTF	TGTGCCAGCAGCCAAGGTCCAGGAATTTATGGGGCCTACACCTTC
many	TRBV7-9	TRBJ2-7	TRBD2	15	CASSPGGTASYEQYF	TGTGCCAGCAGCCCCGGGGGGACGGCATCCTACGAGCAGTACTTC
many	TRBV28	TRBJ1-2	NA	16	CASILAAGRGDYGYTF	TGTGCCAGCATCCTGGCGGCGGGACGGGGTGACTATGGCTACACCTTC
many	TRBV21-1	TRBJ2-7	NA	13	CASSKTGFYEQYF	TGTGCCAGCAGCAAAACAGGGTTCTACGAGCAGTACTTC
many	TRBV4-1	TRBJ1-2	TRBD1	14	CASSRPTGERGYTF	TGCGCCAGCAGCCGACCTACAGGGGAACGCGGCTACACCTTC
many	TRBV7-6	TRBJ2-7	NA	14	CASSLEGSSYEQYF	TGTGCCAGCAGCTTGGAGGGGAGCTCCTACGAGCAGTACTTC
many	TRBV21-1	TRBJ1-5	NA	19	CASSARPGTGGDSNQPQHF	TGTGCCAGCAGCGCCCGTCCCGGGACAGGGGGGGATAGCAATCAGCCCCAGCATTTT
many	TRBV7-9	TRBJ1-2	TRBD1	13	CASSPRQGSGYTF	TGTGCCAGCAGCCCAAGACAGGGGAGTGGCTACACCTTC
many	TRBV5-1	TRBJ2-3	TRBD1	18	CASSSPRQGALQTDTQYF	TGCGCCAGCAGCTCGCCTCGACAGGGTGCCCTTCAGACAGATACGCAGTATTTT
few	TRBV9	TRBJ1-2	TRBD1	15	CASSVWDRDNYGYTF	TGTGCCAGCAGCGTATGGGACAGGGATAACTATGGCTACACCTTC